Below are 6 T cell receptor beta chains sequenced from a single sample in a study of vaccination effects on CD4 cells after COVID-19. These receptors have no known antigen. Sequencing used immunoSEQ multiplex PCR; TCRdb keeps in-frame clones, though not all of them. Of 25,000 to 40,000 clones in the sample, approximately 60% were seen once. Sequencing in the ViraFEST assay came after antigen-specific CD4+ T cells had been expanded with viral peptide pools, which were used to stimulate PBMC. Culture lasted about ten days before CD4+ T cell isolation. Participants completed two doses of the BNT162b2 or mRNA-1273 vaccine. The material sequenced was CD4+ T cells from PBMCs cultured with SARS-CoV-2 spike peptides, taken after COVID-19 vaccination. These receptors all stem from a human donor who received a COVID-19 vaccine.

The chain is built from TRBV5-6 and TRBJ2-5, with unresolved D. The germline gives CDR1 SGHDT, CDR2 YYEEEE. The germline V and J ends were trimmed by 4 bases and 7 bases, with 11 bases remaining between them. CDR3 length: 12 amino acids. The CDR3 DNA sequence: TGTGCCAGCAGCCCTCGGGTGGCGACCCAGTACTTC. Translated: CASSPRVATQYF.

This chain uses TRBV3-1 (or the pseudogene TRBV3-2) with TRBJ2-2, with D possibly matching TRBD2 (6 bases). V was shortened by 3 bases and J by 3 bases, with 17 bases between the two germline ends. Germline-derived CDR1 and CDR2 are LGHDT and YNNKEL (reference sequence). This CDR3 comprises 17 residues. CDR3 sequence reads: CASSQEGLSLHTGELFF. For the CDR3, the DNA is TGTGCCAGCAGCCAGGAAGGACTATCTTTACACACCGGGGAGCTGTTTTTT.

The J gene is TRBJ1-5, the V gene TRBV12-2. TRBV12-2 is flagged as a pseudogene. The CDR3 spans 16 residues. CDR3 DNA: TGTGCAAGTCGCTTAGGAAGTGAGGGGTGGCATCAGCCCCAGCATTTT. It codes for CASRLGSEGWHQPQHF.

The chain recombines TRBV7-9 with TRBJ2-7; no firm D call. CDR3 size: 13 residues. Trimming stripped 0 bases from V and 2 bases from J, with 5 bases between. Germline assignment: CDR1 SEHNR and CDR2 FQNEAQ (reference sequence). CDR3 coding DNA: TGTGCCAGCAGCTTAGCGGCAACCTACGAGCAGTACTTC. Its protein product is CASSLAATYEQYF.

The chain links TRBV2 to TRBJ2-7, with a tentative D call TRBD1 (5 bases). With 6 bases removed from V and 7 bases from J, the gap between germline ends came to 16 bases. The CDR3 totals 13 residues. Germline-derived CDR1 and CDR2 are SNHLY and FYNNEI. CDR3 region: CASRQDSLGEQYF. CDR3 DNA: TGTGCCAGCAGGCAAGACAGCTTGGGAGAGCAGTACTTC.

A note on this clone: The sample contains more than one DNA sequence encoding this CDR3. The CDR3 loop reads CASGFSGYGYTF. DNA of the CDR3: TGTGCTAGTGGTTTCTCCGGCTATGGCTACACCTTC. The rearrangement joins TRBV12-5 to TRBJ1-2; no firm D call. Trimming left V 3 bases short and J 4 bases short, with 6 bases between. Germline V CDR1 and CDR2: LGHNT, FRNRAP. The CDR3 is 12 residues long.